This T cell receptor (beta chain) stems from a study of blood T cells in healthy people across ages. The germline V gene has CDR1 SQVTM and CDR2 ANQGSEA. The length of the CDR3 is 12 residues. Unmatched junction bases numbered 4, after V lost 6 bases and J lost 4 bases. Study results and caveats: Diversity figures derived from one million T cells were judged to underestimate the true value.

A J-beta primer mix and a sample-barcoded 5' primer were used in a second PCR of roughly 6 to 12 cycles. Each CDR3 protein is one row after TCRdb ran MiXCR on the 5' RACE reads. The sample lists approximately 1,700,000 distinct CDR3 sequences; about two fifths were seen once. Concerning this clonotype itself: What it binds is unknown.

V gene TRBV29-1 combines with J gene TRBJ1-1; the match to TRBD1 covers 8 bases. The source material was blood. The sequence came from a human donor in good health. The CDR3 loop is CSVQGVTTEAFF. CDR3 bases: TGCAGCGTACAGGGGGTGACCACTGAAGCTTTCTTT.